This section outlines one TCR beta chain sequence together with its context. Its target is unknown. During colonoscopy, one to two rectal pinch biopsies were collected. The source of the sample is a study of pediatric ulcerative colitis. Study results and caveats: This repertoire reflects total lymphocytes rather than subpopulations like regulatory T cells. Compared with controls, ulcerative colitis showed greater blood-rectum clone sharing. Blood-derived T cells may be present in rectal pinch biopsies.

Trimming at V came to 2 bases and at J to 4 bases, leaving 4 bases not matched to a gene. The CDR3 has 16 residues. The germline V gene encodes CDR1 SEHNR and CDR2 FQNEAQ (reference sequence). Clones were read by immunoSEQ multiplex PCR, and TCRdb kept only the in-frame ones, dropping some. The sample consists of around 16,000 clones, about 80% of them appearing once. The genes are TRBV7-9 and TRBJ2-2, with 10 bases lining up with TRBD1. The sequence was obtained from a boy aged 10-17 years who was a control in a study of pediatric ulcerative colitis. Material: gut tissue. For the CDR3, the DNA is TGTGCCAGCAGCTTACGACAGGGGGCTGGCACCGGGGAGCTGTTTTTT. Protein sequence: CASSLRQGAGTGELFF.